Listed below are T cell receptor beta chains from one sample, sequenced in a study of PD-1 blockade in mismatch repair-deficient tumors. Produced via immunoSEQ multiplex PCR; TCRdb's table is partial and in-frame only. This sample yields roughly 38,000 clones, of which around four fifths are seen a single time; around 1% belongs to the top ten. The starting material was PBMCs, obtained 38 weeks after starting pembrolizumab. Receptor source: an adult with mismatch repair-deficient cancer. CDR3s include the opening cysteine and the closing phenylalanine or tryptophan. D genes are given only for firm matches. Some rows have no size entry. The others give once, few or many, or a class for an expanded clone.

J,V,D,size,DNA,CDR3
TRBJ1-1,TRBV6-1,-,-,TGTGTCAGCAGGGGCACATTGAACACTGAAGCTTTCTTT,CVSRGTLNTEAFF
TRBJ1-6,TRBV28,-,-,TGTGCCAGCAGTTCCCCCCGGGACAACCATTCACCCCTCCACTTT,CASSSPRDNHSPLHF
TRBJ2-7,TRBV7-9,TRBD1,few,TGTGCCAGCAGCTCCCAGGGGGCCGGATACGAGCAGTACTTC,CASSSQGAGYEQYF
TRBJ1-1,TRBV6-1,TRBD1,-,TGTGCCAGCAGTGAAGTAGACAGGGCCCTCGAAGCTTTCTTT,CASSEVDRALEAFF
TRBJ1-6,TRBV14,TRBD1,-,TGTGCCAGCAGCCAGTCGGGACAGTACAATTCACCCCTCCACTTT,CASSQSGQYNSPLHF
TRBJ2-5,TRBV21-1,-,-,TGTGCCAGCAGCACCCGACAGGGGGAAAAGACCCAGTACTTC,CASSTRQGEKTQYF
TRBJ2-7,TRBV28,TRBD2,-,TGTGCCAGCAGGACCCTTAGCGGGAGGGCCTACGAGCAGTACTTC,CASRTLSGRAYEQYF
TRBJ2-1,TRBV11-3,-,-,TGTGCCAGCAGCATCTCGACAGATGGTGAGCAGTTCTTC,CASSISTDGEQFF
TRBJ1-2,TRBV7-9,-,-,TGTGCCAGCAGCTTAGACAGGGCCATTTATGGCTACACCTTC,CASSLDRAIYGYTF
TRBJ2-1,TRBV12-5,TRBD2,-,TGTGCTAGTGGGGGGAGCAGTGCGACTAGCGTACCCAATGAGCAGTTCTTC,CASGGSSATSVPNEQFF
TRBJ1-6,TRBV29-1,TRBD1,-,TGCAGCGTTGGACAGGGGACTAATTCACCCCTCCACTTT,CSVGQGTNSPLHF
TRBJ2-7,TRBV28,-,-,TGTGCCAGCAGTTTAAGAGGTCGGAAGTCATACGAGCAGTACTTC,CASSLRGRKSYEQYF
TRBJ2-3,TRBV9,TRBD2,-,TGTGCCAGCAGCCCCAAATTGGGGCGGGAGGCGGTAGATACGCAGTATTTT,CASSPKLGREAVDTQYF
TRBJ2-7,TRBV6-6,TRBD2,once,TGTGCCAGCAGTCCCAGCCTAGCGGGTTGGGCTGACGAGCAGTACTTC,CASSPSLAGWADEQYF
TRBJ2-3,TRBV6-5,-,-,TGTGCCAGCAGAGAAACATCAGGGGCCCCTCAGTATTTT,CASRETSGAPQYF
TRBJ1-1,TRBV10-3,-,-,TGTGCCATCAGTTGGAGACAGGACGAAGCTTTCTTT,CAISWRQDEAFF
TRBJ1-1,TRBV4-2,TRBD1,-,TGTGCCAGCAGCCAACCCGACCTCGGACAGGGGGACACTGAAGCTTTCTTT,CASSQPDLGQGDTEAFF
TRBJ2-6,TRBV2,-,-,TGTGCCAGCAGCAAGACAGGATTTGAGTCTGGGGCCAACGTCCTGACTTTC,CASSKTGFESGANVLTF
TRBJ2-7,TRBV28,TRBD2,few,TGTGCCAGCAGCCCTGGACTAGCTGAGTACGAGCAGTACTTC,CASSPGLAEYEQYF
TRBJ2-5,TRBV5-4,-,-,TGTGCCAGCAGCTTGGAGGCGGTCATCGGGGAGACCCAGTACTTC,CASSLEAVIGETQYF
TRBJ2-3,TRBV4-1,TRBD2,once,TGCGCCAGCAGCCTGGATAGCGGGAGCAGCACAGATACGCAGTATTTT,CASSLDSGSSTDTQYF
TRBJ2-3,TRBV6-1,TRBD2,-,TGTGCCAGCCGACTAGCGGTCACAGATACGCAGTATTTT,CASRLAVTDTQYF
TRBJ2-7,TRBV9,-,-,TGTGCCAGCAGCGTAGGTAGCACCAGATACGAGCAGTACTTC,CASSVGSTRYEQYF
TRBJ1-5,TRBV7-8,-,-,TGTGCCAGCAGCGCCCCCCTTGGGCAGACGGTTGGCAATCAGCCCCAGCATTTT,CASSAPLGQTVGNQPQHF
TRBJ2-5,TRBV7-8,TRBD1,-,TGTGCCAGCAGCCGAAGGCAGGGGGCTCAAGAGACCCAGTACTTC,CASSRRQGAQETQYF
TRBJ2-5,TRBV7-6,-,-,TGTGCCAGCAGCTTACCAGGGCTAGAGACCCAGTACTTC,CASSLPGLETQYF
TRBJ2-7,TRBV11-2,-,-,TGTGCCAGCAGCTTTGCGGGGCGGGCCCAGCAGTACTTC,CASSFAGRAQQYF
TRBJ1-1,TRBV7-8,-,-,TGTGCCAGCAGCCTCAGTCGACTGGTGAACACTGAAGCTTTCTTT,CASSLSRLVNTEAFF
TRBJ2-7,TRBV7-9,TRBD1,few,TGTGCCAGCAGCTCAGGTACAGGGGCCCCCTACGAGCAGTACTTC,CASSSGTGAPYEQYF
TRBJ2-7,TRBV4-2,-,-,TGTGCCAGCAGCCAATCTCCAGGGATCGACGAGCAGTACTTC,CASSQSPGIDEQYF
TRBJ2-7,TRBV12-1,-,-,TGTGCCAGCAGCTTCAGGGGAGATAGGAGATCCTACGAGCAGTACTTC,CASSFRGDRRSYEQYF
TRBJ2-3,TRBV19,-,-,TGTGCCACCAAGCCGATAGGAGTGGAAAAAGATACGCAGTATTTT,CATKPIGVEKDTQYF
TRBJ1-1,TRBV7-9,TRBD1,-,TGTGCCAGCGGAAACAGGGGCGAGACTTTCTTT,CASGNRGETFF
TRBJ1-4,TRBV18,TRBD1,-,TGTGCCAGCTCGTCGAACAGGGGGCTCAATGAAAAACTGTTTTTT,CASSSNRGLNEKLFF
TRBJ2-3,TRBV19,-,-,TGTGCCAGTAGTAGAACGGACGGGGGCACAGATACGCAGTATTTT,CASSRTDGGTDTQYF
TRBJ1-6,TRBV5-1,-,-,TGCGCCAGCAGCTTGCAGGGGAGTAACTATAATTCACCCCTCCACTTT,CASSLQGSNYNSPLHF
TRBJ2-7,TRBV5-5,-,-,TGTGCCAGCAGCTTGGGTTATAGATCACCCGAGCAGTACTTC,CASSLGYRSPEQYF
TRBJ2-3,TRBV29-1,-,-,TGCAGCGCGGAGCCGGGACAAATGACAGATACGCAGTATTTT,CSAEPGQMTDTQYF
TRBJ2-1,TRBV7-9,TRBD2,-,TGTGCCAGCAGCCGAACCGGGACTAGCGGGGACAATGAGCAGTTCTTC,CASSRTGTSGDNEQFF
TRBJ1-4,TRBV28,-,-,TGTGCCAGCCATTCGGCGGTGATTAATGAAAAACTGTTTTTT,CASHSAVINEKLFF
TRBJ2-3,TRBV5-1,-,-,TGCGCCAGCAGCTCTAGCACAGATACGCAGTATTTT,CASSSSTDTQYF
TRBJ1-1,TRBV6-5,-,-,TGTGCCAGCAGTTACTCTAGGCGGGGGGGTACTGAAGCTTTCTTT,CASSYSRRGGTEAFF